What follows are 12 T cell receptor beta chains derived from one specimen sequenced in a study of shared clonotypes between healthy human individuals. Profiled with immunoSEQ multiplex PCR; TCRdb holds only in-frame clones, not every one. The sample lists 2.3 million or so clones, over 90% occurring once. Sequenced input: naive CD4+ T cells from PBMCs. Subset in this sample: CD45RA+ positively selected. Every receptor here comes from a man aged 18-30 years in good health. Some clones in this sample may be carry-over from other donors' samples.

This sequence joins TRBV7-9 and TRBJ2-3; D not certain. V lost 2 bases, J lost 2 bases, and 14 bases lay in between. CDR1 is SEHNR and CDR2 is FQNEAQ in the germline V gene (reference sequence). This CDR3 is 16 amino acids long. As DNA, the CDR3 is TGTGCCAGCAGCTTAAGGGTGAACACCCTCACAGATACGCAGTATTTT. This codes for CASSLRVNTLTDTQYF.

CDR3 DNA: TGTGCCAGCAGCCAAGGAGCGGGTTTCTCCTACGAGCAGTACTTC. Translation gives CASSQGAGFSYEQYF. V and J are TRBV6-5 and TRBJ2-7, with D maybe TRBD2 (6 bases). Trimming pared 6 bases from V and 0 bases from J, leaving 15 bases between. The CDR3 loop spans 15 amino acids. The germline gives CDR1 MNHEY, CDR2 SVGAGI.

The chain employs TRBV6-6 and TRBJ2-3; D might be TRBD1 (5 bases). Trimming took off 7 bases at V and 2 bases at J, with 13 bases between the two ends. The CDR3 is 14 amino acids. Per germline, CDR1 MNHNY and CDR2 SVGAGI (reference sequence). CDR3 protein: CASIPGQTTDTQYF. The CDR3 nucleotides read TGTGCCAGCATCCCCGGACAAACCACAGATACGCAGTATTTT.

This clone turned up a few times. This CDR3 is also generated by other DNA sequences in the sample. The CDR3 region has the DNA TGCAGTGCTTGGAACACTGAAGCTTTCTTT. Its translation is CSAWNTEAFF. This chain joins TRBV20-1 and TRBJ1-1; D unresolved. Germline V gives CDR1 DFQATT, CDR2 SNEGSKA (reference sequence). This CDR3 comprises 10 residues. The V end was cut by 5 bases, the J end by 1 base, with 2 bases between.

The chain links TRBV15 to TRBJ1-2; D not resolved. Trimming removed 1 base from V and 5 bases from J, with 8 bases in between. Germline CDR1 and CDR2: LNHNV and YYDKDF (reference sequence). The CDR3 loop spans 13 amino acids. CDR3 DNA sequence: TGTGCCACCAGCAGAGTTAATGGGTATGGCTACACCTTC. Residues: CATSRVNGYGYTF.

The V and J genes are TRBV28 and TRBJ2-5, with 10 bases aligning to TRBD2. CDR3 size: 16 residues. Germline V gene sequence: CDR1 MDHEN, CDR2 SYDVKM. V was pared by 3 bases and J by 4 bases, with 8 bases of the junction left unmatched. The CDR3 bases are TGTGCCAGCAGTTTTATGAGGCTAGCGGGAGTAGAGACCCAGTACTTC. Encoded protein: CASSFMRLAGVETQYF.

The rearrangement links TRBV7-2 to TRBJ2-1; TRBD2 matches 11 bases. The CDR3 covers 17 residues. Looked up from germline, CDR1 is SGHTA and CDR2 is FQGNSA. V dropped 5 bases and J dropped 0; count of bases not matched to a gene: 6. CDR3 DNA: TGTGCCAGCAGCCCGACTAGCGGGATTAGCTCCTACAATGAGCAGTTCTTC. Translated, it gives CASSPTSGISSYNEQFF. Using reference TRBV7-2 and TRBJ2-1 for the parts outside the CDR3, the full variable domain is GAGVSQSPSNKVTEKGKDVELRCDPISGHTALYWYRQSLGQGLEFLIYFQGNSAPDKSGLPSDRFSAERTGGSVSTLTIQRTQQEDSAVYLCASSPTSGISSYNEQFFGPGTRLTVL.

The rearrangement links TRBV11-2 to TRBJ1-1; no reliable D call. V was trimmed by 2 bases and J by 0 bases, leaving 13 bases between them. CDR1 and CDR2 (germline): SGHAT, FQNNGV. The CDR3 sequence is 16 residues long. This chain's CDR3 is CASSLWGNKMNTEAFF. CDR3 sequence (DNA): TGTGCCAGCAGCTTATGGGGAAATAAGATGAACACTGAAGCTTTCTTT.

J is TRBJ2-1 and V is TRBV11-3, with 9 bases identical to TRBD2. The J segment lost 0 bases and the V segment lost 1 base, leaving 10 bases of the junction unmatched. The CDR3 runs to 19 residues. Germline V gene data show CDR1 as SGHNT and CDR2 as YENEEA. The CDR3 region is CASSLGGLLAGSSYNEQFF. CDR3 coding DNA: TGTGCCAGCAGCTTAGGGGGGCTGCTAGCGGGAAGCTCCTACAATGAGCAGTTCTTC.

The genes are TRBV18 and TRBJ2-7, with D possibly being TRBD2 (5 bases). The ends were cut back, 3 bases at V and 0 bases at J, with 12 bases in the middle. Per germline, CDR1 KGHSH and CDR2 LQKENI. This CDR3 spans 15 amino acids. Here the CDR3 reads CASSPPSFSSYEQYF. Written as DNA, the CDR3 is TGTGCCAGCTCACCCCCTAGCTTTAGCTCCTACGAGCAGTACTTC.

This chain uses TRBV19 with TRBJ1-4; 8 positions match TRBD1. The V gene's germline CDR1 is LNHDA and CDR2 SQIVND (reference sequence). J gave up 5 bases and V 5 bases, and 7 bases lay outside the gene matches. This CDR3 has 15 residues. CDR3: CASSPNRGRNEKLFF. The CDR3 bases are TGTGCCAGTAGTCCAAACAGGGGGAGAAATGAAAAACTGTTTTTT.

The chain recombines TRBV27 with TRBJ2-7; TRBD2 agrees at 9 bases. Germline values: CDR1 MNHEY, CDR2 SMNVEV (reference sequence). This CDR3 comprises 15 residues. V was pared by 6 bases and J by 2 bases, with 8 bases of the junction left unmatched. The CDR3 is CASRTGASGTYEQYF. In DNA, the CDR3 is TGTGCCAGCAGGACGGGGGCTAGCGGGACCTACGAGCAGTACTTC.